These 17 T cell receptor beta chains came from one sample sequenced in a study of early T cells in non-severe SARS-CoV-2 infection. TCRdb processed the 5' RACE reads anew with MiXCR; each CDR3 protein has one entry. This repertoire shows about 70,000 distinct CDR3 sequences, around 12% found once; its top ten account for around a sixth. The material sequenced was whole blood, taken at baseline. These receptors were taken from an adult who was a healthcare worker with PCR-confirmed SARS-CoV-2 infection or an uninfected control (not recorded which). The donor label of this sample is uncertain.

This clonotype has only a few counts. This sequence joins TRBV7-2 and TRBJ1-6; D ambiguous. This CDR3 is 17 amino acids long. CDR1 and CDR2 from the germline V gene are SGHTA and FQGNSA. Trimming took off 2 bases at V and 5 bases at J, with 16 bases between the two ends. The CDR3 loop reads CASSLFKSSLDNSPLHF. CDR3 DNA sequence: TGTGCCAGCAGCTTATTTAAGAGTTCCCTTGATAATTCACCCCTCCACTTT.

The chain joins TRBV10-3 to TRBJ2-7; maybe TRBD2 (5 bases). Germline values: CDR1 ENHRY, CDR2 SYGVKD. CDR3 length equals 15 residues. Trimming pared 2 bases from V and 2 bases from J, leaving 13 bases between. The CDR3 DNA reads TGTGCCATCAGTGAGCCCAGCGGCCTTACCTACGAGCAGTACTTC. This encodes CAISEPSGLTYEQYF.

This chain's CDR3 is CASSLNQMGAENTEAFF. The CDR3 DNA reads as TGTGCCAGCAGCTTAAACCAGATGGGGGCAGAGAACACTGAAGCTTTCTTT. V is TRBV11-3 and J is TRBJ1-1, with a weak D call TRBD1 (6 bases). The CDR3 length is 17 residues. V was clipped by 2 bases and J by 1 base, with 17 bases between them. Germline CDR1 SGHNT, CDR2 YENEEA.

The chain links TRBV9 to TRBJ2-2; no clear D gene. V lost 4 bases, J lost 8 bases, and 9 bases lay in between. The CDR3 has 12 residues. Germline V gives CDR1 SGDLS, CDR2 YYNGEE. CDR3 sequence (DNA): TGTGCCAGCAGCTCAGCTCGGGGGGAGCTGTTTTTT. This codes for CASSSARGELFF.

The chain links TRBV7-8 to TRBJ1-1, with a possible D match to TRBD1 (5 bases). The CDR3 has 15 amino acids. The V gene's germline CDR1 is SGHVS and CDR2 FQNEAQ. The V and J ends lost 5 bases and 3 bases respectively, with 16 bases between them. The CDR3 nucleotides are TGTGCCAGCAGCCGGAGATGGGGGATGGACACTGAAGCTTTCTTT. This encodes CASSRRWGMDTEAFF.

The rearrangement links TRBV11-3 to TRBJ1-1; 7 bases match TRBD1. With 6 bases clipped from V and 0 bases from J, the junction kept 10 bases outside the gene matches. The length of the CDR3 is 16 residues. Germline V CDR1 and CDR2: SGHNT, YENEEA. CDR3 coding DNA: TGTGCCAGCAGGTCACAGGGGACAAAGATGAACACTGAAGCTTTCTTT. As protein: CASRSQGTKMNTEAFF.

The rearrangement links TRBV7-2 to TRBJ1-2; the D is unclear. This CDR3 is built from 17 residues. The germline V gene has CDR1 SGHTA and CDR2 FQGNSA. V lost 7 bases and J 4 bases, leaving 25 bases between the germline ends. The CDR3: CASTPAWKPATLYGYTF. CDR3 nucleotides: TGTGCCAGCACCCCAGCGTGGAAGCCCGCTACCCTCTATGGCTACACCTTC.

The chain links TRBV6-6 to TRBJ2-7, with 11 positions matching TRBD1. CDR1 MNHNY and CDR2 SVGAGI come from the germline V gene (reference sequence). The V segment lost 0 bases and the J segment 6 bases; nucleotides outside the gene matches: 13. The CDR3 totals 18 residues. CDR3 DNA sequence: TGTGCCAGCAGTTACTCGTCTGGGACAGGGGGAGTTAGTTTCGAGCAGTACTTC. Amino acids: CASSYSSGTGGVSFEQYF.

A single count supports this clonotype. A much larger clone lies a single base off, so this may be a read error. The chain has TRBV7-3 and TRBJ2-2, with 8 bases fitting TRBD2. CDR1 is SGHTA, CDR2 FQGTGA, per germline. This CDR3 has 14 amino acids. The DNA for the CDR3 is TGTGCCAGCAGCTTGGGACTAGGCACCAGGGAGCTGTTTTTT. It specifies CASSLGLGTRELFF.

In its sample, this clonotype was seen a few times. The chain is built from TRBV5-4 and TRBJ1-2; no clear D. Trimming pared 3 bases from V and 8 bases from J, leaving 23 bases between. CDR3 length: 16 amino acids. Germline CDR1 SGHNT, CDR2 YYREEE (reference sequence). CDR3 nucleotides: TGTGCCAGCAGCTCCCCCGGGGTTGCGGGAAGTCTCGGCTACACCTTC. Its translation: CASSSPGVAGSLGYTF.

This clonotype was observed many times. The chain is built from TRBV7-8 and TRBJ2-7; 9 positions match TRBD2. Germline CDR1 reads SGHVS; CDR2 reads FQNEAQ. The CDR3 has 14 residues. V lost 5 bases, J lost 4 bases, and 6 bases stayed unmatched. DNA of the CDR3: TGTGCCAGCAGCCCTAGCGGGATACCTTACGAGCAGTACTTC. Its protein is CASSPSGIPYEQYF.

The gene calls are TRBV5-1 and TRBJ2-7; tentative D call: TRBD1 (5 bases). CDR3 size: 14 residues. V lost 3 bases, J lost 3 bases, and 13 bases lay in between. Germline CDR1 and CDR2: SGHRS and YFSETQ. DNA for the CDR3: TGCGCCAGCAGCTCGTCCAGGGTGGTCTACGAGCAGTACTTC. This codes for CASSSSRVVYEQYF.

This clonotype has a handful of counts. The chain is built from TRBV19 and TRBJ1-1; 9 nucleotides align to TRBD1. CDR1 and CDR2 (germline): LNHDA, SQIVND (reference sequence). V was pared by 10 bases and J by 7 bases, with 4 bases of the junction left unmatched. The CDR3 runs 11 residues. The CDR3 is CATDRGFEAFF. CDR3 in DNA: TGTGCCACGGACAGGGGCTTTGAAGCTTTCTTT.

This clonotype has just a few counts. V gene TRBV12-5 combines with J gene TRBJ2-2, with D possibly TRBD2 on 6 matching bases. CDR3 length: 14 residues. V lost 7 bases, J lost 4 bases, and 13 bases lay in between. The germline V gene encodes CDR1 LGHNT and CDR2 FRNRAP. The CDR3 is CASVFGGGTGELFF. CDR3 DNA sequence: TGTGCTAGTGTTTTCGGGGGTGGCACCGGGGAGCTGTTTTTT.

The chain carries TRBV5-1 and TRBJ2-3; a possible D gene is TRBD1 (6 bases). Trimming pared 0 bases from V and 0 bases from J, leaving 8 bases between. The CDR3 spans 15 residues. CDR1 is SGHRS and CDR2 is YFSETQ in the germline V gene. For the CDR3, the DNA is TGCGCCAGCAGCTTGGCTAGGGGGAGCACAGATACGCAGTATTTT. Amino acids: CASSLARGSTDTQYF.

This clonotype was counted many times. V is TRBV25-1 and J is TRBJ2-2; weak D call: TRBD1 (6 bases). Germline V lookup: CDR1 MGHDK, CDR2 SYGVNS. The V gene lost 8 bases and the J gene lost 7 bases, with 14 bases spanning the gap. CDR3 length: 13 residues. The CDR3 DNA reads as TGTGCCAGCTCTGCAACAGGGCACGGGGAGCTGTTTTTT. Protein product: CASSATGHGELFF.

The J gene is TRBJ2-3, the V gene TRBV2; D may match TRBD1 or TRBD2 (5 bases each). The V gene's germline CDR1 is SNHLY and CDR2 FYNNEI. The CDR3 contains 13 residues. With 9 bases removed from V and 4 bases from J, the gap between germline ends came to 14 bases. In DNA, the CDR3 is TGTGCCAGTCCGGGACCCAGGGCAGATACGCAGTATTTT. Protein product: CASPGPRADTQYF.